This TCR beta chain was documented in a study of liver allograft versus peripheral blood T cells. In the study overall: Intrahepatic T cell receptor repertoires from transplanted livers were compared against repertoires in recipients' peripheral blood. Broader study findings: There were reportedly differences between T cell receptor repertoires inside liver allografts and those in peripheral blood.

This clonotype was seen at least ten times. Its antigen is as yet unknown. V dropped 3 bases and J dropped 4 bases, with 7 bases sitting between them. This CDR3 comprises 13 residues. Germline CDR1 and CDR2: LNHDA and SQIVND (reference sequence). MiXCR, run by TCRdb on the reads, gives a single entry per CDR3 protein. The sample lists several thousand distinct CDR3 sequences, roughly 17% seen once, with 6% to 9% in the top ten. The rearrangement uses TRBV19 and TRBJ1-5; D is undetermined. The source of this sequence is a human patient who had a liver transplant. Some T cells may originate from the graft donor. DNA of the CDR3: TGTGCCAGTAGTATTTATACTAATCAGCCCCAGCATTTT. As protein: CASSIYTNQPQHF. Complete variable domain (other parts from reference TRBV19 and TRBJ1-5): DGGITQSPKYLFRKEGQNVTLSCEQNLNHDAMYWYRQDPGQGLRLIYYSQIVNDFQKGDIAEGYSVSREKKESFPLTVTSAQKNPTAFYLCASSIYTNQPQHFGDGTRLSIL.